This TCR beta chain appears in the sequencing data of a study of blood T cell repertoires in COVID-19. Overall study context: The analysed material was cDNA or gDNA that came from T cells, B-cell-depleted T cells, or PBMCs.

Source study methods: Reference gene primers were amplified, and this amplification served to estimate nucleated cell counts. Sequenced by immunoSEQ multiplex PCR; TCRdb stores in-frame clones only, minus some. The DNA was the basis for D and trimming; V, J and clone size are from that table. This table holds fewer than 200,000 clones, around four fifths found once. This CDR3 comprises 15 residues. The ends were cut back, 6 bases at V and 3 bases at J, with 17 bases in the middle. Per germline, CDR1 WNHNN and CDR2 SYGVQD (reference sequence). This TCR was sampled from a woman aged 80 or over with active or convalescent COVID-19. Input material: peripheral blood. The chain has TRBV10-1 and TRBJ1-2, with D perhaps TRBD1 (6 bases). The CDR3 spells CASRKYREADYGYTF. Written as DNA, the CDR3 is TGCGCCAGCAGAAAATACAGGGAAGCCGACTATGGCTACACCTTC.